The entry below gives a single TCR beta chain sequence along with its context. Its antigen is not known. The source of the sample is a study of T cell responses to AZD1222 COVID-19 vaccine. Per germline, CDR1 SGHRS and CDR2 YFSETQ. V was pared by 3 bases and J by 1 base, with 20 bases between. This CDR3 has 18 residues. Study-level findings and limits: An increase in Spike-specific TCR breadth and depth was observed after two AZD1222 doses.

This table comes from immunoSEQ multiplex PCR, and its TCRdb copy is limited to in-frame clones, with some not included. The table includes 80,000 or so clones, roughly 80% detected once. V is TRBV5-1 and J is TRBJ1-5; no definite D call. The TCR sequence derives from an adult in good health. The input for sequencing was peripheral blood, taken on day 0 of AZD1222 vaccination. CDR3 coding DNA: TGCGCCAGCAGCTATTTGTTCGGTGCAGGCCGAAGCAATCAGCCCCAGCATTTT. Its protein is CASSYLFGAGRSNQPQHF.